This entry concerns a single T cell receptor beta chain. Two negative PCRs, clearance, or symptom resolution characterized the recovered Cohort 3 donors. V was cut by 3 bases and J by 1 base, with 13 bases left in between. Germline values: CDR1 SGHRS, CDR2 YFSETQ. CDR3 length equals 16 residues. This sample stems from a study of blood T cell repertoires in COVID-19. Across the whole study: T cells, B-cell-depleted T cells, or PBMCs supplied cDNA or gDNA.

Assay: immunoSEQ multiplex PCR; the TCRdb copy retains only in-frame clones and omits some. This table has roughly 200,000 clones, approximately 85% appearing once. V usage is TRBV5-1 and J usage is TRBJ2-2, with D perhaps matching TRBD2 (5 bases). This TCR was sampled from a man in his forties or fifties who had recovered from COVID-19. Input material: PBMCs or T cells enriched from blood (not recorded which). CDR3 sequence reads: CASSSDSLGNTGELFF. The CDR3 DNA sequence: TGCGCCAGCAGCTCGGACTCCCTAGGGAACACCGGGGAGCTGTTTTTT.